One T cell receptor beta chain is described in this entry. This sample was included in a study of cytomegalovirus exposure and HLA in healthy donors. This CDR3 is 14 amino acids long. In germline, CDR1 is KGHSH, CDR2 LQKENI. V lost 3 bases, J lost 8 bases, and 14 bases lay in between. Only in-frame clones appear in the TCRdb table, and some are missing; sequencing was by immunoSEQ multiplex PCR. The sample holds under 200,000 clones; approximately 86% are singletons and the top ten take about 2.3%. J is TRBJ1-5 and V is TRBV18; the D gene is possibly TRBD1 (6 bases). The clonotype originates from a woman under 30 in good health and CMV-seronegative. Material: PBMCs. The CDR3, as DNA: TGTGCCAGCTCACCTGTAGGGGGAGAGGAGCCCCAGCATTTT. Amino acids: CASSPVGGEEPQHF.